The subject of this entry is one T cell receptor (beta chain). The data are from a study of T cell responses to AZD1222 COVID-19 vaccine. V shed 4 bases and J shed 3 bases, with 3 bases lying between them. From germline, CDR1 is MDHEN and CDR2 SYDVKM. The CDR3 is 11 residues long. The repertoire was sequenced with immunoSEQ multiplex PCR; TCRdb's copy has only in-frame clones and lacks some. Among roughly 190,000 clones listed, around 90% were seen once. V is TRBV28 and J is TRBJ1-1; no clear D. Sequenced here: peripheral blood, sampled 28 days after the second dose of the MenACWY control vaccine. This TCR derives from an adult who received the MenACWY meningococcal vaccine as a control. CDR3 nucleotide sequence: TGTGCCAGCAGTTCGTACACTGAAGCTTTCTTT. It translates to CASSSYTEAFF.